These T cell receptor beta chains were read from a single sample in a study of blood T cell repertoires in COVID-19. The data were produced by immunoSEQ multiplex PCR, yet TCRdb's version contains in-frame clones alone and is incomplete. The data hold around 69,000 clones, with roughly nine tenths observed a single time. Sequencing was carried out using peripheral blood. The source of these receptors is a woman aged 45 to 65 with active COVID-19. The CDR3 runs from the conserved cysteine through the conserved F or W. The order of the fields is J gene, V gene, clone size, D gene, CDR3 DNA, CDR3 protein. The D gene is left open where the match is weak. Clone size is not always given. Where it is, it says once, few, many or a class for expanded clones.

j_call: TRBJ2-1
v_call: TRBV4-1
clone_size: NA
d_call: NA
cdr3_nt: TGCGCCAGCAGTTTAAACTACAATGAGCAGTTCTTC
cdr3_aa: CASSLNYNEQFF

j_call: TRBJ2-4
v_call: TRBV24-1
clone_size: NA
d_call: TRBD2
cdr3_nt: TGTGCCACCAGTGACACTCAGGGACTAGCGGGAGGCCCGATATACTTC
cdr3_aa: CATSDTQGLAGGPIYF

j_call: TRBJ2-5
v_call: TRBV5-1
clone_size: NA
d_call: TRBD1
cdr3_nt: TGCGCCAGCAGCATCACCCCCGGGACAGGGATGGAGACCCAGTACTTC
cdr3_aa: CASSITPGTGMETQYF

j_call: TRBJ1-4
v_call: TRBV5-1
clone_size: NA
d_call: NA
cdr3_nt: TGCGCCAGCAAGACAGGACCTGCAACTAATGAAAAACTGTTTTTT
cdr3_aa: CASKTGPATNEKLFF

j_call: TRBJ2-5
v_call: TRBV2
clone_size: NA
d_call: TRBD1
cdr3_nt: TGTGCCAGCAGTGAAGCGCAAGGGACAGGACCTCAGGAGACCCAGTACTTC
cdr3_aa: CASSEAQGTGPQETQYF

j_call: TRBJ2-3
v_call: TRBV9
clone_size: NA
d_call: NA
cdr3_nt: TGTGCCAGCAGCGTAGTCCTAGCAGGAGATACGCAGTATTTT
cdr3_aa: CASSVVLAGDTQYF

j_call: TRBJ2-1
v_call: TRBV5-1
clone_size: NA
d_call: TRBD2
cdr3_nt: TGCGCCAGCAGCCTAGGGACTAGCGGGAGCCTGGAGCAGTTCTTC
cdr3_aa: CASSLGTSGSLEQFF

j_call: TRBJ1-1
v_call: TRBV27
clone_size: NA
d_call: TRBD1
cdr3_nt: TGTGCCAGCAGGCGGGACAGAGCTTCCACTGAAGCTTTCTTT
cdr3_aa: CASRRDRASTEAFF

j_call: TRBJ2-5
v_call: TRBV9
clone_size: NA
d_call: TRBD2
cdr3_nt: TGTGCCAGCACCGAGGGAAGTAGCGGGAGGGCCGTGGAGACCCAGTACTTC
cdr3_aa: CASTEGSSGRAVETQYF

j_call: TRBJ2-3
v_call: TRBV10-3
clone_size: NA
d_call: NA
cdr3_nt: TGTGCCATCAGTCCAAGCACAGATACGCAGTATTTT
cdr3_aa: CAISPSTDTQYF

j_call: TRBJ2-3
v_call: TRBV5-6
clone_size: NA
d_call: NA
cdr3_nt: TGTGCCAGCAGTTACTTCCGGACTTCCGTCACAGATACGCAGTATTTT
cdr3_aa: CASSYFRTSVTDTQYF

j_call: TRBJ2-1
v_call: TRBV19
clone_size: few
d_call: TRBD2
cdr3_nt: TGTGCCAGTAGTATAAGCGGGGAGCAGGGTGAGCAGTTCTTC
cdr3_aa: CASSISGEQGEQFF

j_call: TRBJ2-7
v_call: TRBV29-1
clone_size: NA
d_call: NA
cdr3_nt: TGCAGCGTGGCAGGGGCCCGAGAGCAGTACTTC
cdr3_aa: CSVAGAREQYF

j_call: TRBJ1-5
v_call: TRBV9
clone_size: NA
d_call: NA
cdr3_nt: TGTGCCAGCAGCGTAGCGGACATCAATCAGCCCCAGCATTTT
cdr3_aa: CASSVADINQPQHF

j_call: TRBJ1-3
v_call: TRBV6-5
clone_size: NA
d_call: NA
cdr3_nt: TGTGCCAGCAGTAAAACGACAGGATCTGGAAACACCATATATTTT
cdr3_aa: CASSKTTGSGNTIYF

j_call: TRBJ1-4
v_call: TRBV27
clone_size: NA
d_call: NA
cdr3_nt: TGTGCCAGCCGTAGGGGCAGGGCCCTTGGAAAACTGTTTTTT
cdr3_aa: CASRRGRALGKLFF

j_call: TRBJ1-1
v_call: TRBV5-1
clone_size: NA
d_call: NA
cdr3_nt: TGCGCCAGCAGCTTGGTTGGACAGAGGAACACTGAAGCTTTCTTT
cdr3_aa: CASSLVGQRNTEAFF

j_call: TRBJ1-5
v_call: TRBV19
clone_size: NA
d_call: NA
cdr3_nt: TGTGCCAGTAGTATCATTTCAAGCACTTTCAATCAGCCCCAGCATTTT
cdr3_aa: CASSIISSTFNQPQHF

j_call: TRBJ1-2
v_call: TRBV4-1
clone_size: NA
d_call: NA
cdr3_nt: TGCGCCAGCAGCCATGAACTTAGAGACTACACCTTC
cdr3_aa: CASSHELRDYTF

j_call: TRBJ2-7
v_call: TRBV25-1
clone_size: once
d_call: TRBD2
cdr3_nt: TGTGCCAGCAGTGATGGACTAGCGGGAACCTACGAGCAGTACTTC
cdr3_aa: CASSDGLAGTYEQYF

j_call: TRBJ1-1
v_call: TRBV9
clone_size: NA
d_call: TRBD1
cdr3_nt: TGTGCCAGCACCATGAGGGGTGACAGGGGGTCTGTGGCTTTCTTT
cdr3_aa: CASTMRGDRGSVAFF

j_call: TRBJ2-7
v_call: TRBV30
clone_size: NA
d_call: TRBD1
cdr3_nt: TGTGCCTCTTGGACAGGCGCCTACGAGCAGTACTTC
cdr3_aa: CASWTGAYEQYF

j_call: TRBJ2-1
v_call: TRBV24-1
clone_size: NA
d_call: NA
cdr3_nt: TGTGCCACCAGTGATTACTCGAGCTCCTACAATGAGCAGTTCTTC
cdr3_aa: CATSDYSSSYNEQFF

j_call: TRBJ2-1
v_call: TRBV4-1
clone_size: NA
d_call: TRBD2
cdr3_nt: TGCGCCAGCAGCCAAGATCGGGAACTAGCCGGGAGGGACTCCTACAATGAGCAGTTCTTC
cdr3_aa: CASSQDRELAGRDSYNEQFF

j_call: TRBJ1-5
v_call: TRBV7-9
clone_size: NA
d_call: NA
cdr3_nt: TGTGCCAGCAGCTTGGGGGGTGGCAATCAGCCCCAGCATTTT
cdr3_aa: CASSLGGGNQPQHF

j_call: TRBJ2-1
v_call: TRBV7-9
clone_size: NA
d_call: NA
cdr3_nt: TGTGCCAGCAGCTCCGGGGGGGGACAGGGTCAGAATGAGCAGTTCTTC
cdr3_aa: CASSSGGGQGQNEQFF

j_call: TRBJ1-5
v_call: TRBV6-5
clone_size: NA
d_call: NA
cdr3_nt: TGTGCCAGCAGTTACGGGGCGGCTAGCAATCAGCCCCAGCATTTT
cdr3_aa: CASSYGAASNQPQHF

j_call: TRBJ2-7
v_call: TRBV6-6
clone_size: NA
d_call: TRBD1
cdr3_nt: TGTGCCAGCAGCCCCGACAGGGTGGCCGAGCAGTACTTC
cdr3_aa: CASSPDRVAEQYF

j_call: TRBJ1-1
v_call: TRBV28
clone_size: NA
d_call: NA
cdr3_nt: TGTGCCAGCAGCAACAGGGCGCTCACTGAAGCTTTCTTT
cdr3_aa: CASSNRALTEAFF

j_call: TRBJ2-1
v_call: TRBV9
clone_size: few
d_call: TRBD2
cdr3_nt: TGTGCCAGCAGCGTAGTTAGCGGGGACTACAATGAGCAGTTCTTC
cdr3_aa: CASSVVSGDYNEQFF

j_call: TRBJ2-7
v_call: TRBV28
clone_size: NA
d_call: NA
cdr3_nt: TGTGCCAGCAGCCCAGGATCTCCCTACGAGCAGTACTTC
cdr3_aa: CASSPGSPYEQYF

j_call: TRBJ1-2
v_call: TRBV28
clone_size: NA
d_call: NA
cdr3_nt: TGTGCCAGCAGTTTGGCCGCGGGTGGCTACACCTTC
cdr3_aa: CASSLAAGGYTF

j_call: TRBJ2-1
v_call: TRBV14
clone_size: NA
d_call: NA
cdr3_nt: TGTGCCAGCAGCCACATAATGACTAGGTTTCGGAACGGTGAGCAGTTCTTC
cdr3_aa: CASSHIMTRFRNGEQFF

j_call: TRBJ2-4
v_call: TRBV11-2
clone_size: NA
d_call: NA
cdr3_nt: TGTGCCAGCAGTTCCTGGAGGGGCAAAAACATTCAGTACTTC
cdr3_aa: CASSSWRGKNIQYF

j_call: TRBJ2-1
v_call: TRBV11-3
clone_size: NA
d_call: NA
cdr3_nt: TGTGCCAGCGCAGTGAACGGGGACTACAATGAGCAGTTCTTC
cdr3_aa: CASAVNGDYNEQFF

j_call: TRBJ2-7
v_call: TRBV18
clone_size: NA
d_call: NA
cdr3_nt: TGTGCCAGCTCACCAACCGCGGGATACGAGCAGTACTTC
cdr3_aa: CASSPTAGYEQYF

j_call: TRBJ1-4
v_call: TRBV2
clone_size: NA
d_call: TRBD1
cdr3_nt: TGTGCCAGCAGTGAGGACAGGGGGCGTGAAAAACTGTTTTTT
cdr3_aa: CASSEDRGREKLFF

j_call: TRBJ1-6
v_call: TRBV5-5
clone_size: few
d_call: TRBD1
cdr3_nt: TGTGCCAGCAGCTTGGAGGGGGCGAGCTCCTATAATTCACCCCTCCACTTT
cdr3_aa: CASSLEGASSYNSPLHF

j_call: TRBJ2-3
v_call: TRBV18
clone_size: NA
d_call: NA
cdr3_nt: TGTGCCAGCTCACCACTCATCGGGGCAGGGGGCACAGATACGCAGTATTTT
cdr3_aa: CASSPLIGAGGTDTQYF

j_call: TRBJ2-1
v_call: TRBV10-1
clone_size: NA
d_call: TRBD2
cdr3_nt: TGCGCCAGCAGTGATGGGACTAGCGGATACAATGAGCAGTTCTTC
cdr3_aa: CASSDGTSGYNEQFF

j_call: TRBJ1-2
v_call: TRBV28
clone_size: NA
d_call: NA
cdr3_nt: TGTGCCAGCACCCCAGGGTTATTATATGGCTACACCTTC
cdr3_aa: CASTPGLLYGYTF

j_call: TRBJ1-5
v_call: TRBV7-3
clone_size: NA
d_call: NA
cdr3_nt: TGTGCCAGCAGCTGGACAAACGGCCAGCCCCAGCATTTT
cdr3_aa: CASSWTNGQPQHF

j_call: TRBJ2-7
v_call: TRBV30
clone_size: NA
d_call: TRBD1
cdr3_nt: TGTGCCTGGAGTGTACAGGCAGGGGGCTACGAGCAGTACTTC
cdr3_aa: CAWSVQAGGYEQYF

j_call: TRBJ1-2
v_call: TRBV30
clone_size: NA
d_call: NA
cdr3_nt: TGTGCCTGGAGTCGGAGGGAGAGCTACACCTTC
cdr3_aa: CAWSRRESYTF

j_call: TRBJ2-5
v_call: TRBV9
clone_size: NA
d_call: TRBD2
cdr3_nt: TGTGCCAGCAGCAAAACAGCGGGAGGGCGAGAGACCCAGTACTTC
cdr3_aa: CASSKTAGGRETQYF

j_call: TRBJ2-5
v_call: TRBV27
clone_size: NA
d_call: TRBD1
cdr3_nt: TGTGCCAGCAGTCCACTCCAGGGGGTTGGGAGGACCCAGTACTTC
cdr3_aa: CASSPLQGVGRTQYF

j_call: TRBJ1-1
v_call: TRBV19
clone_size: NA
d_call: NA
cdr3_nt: TGTGCCAGTAGACTAATTGGACAGAAGAACACTGAAGCTTTCTTT
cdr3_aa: CASRLIGQKNTEAFF

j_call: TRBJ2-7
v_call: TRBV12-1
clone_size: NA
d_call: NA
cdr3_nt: TGTGCCATCCCACGGCCTAGCGCCTCCTACGAGCAGTACTTC
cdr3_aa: CAIPRPSASYEQYF

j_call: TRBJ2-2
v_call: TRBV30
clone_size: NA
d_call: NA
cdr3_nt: TGTGCCTGGATAAGGGACACCCACACCGGGGAGCTGTTTTTT
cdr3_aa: CAWIRDTHTGELFF

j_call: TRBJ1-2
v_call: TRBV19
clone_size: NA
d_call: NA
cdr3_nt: TGTGCCAGTAGTATAGATCTTCCCAGGGCACCTGGCTACACCTTC
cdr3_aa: CASSIDLPRAPGYTF

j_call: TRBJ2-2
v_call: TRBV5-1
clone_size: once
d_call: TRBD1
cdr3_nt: TGCGCCAGCAGCTTATGGGGGACAGGGAGCCCCGGGGAGCTGTTTTTT
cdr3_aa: CASSLWGTGSPGELFF

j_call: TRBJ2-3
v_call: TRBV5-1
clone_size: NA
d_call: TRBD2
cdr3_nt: TGCGCCAGCAGCTCCGGGACTAGCTTACATTTT
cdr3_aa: CASSSGTSLHF

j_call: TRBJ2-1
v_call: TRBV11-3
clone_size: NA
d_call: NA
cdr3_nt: TGTGCCAGCAGCTTAGTTTCCAGGAGGGGAGCCAATGAGCAGTTCTTC
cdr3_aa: CASSLVSRRGANEQFF

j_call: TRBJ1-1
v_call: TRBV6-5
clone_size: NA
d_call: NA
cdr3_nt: TGTGCCAGCCGGGGGGTTACTGAAGCTTTCTTT
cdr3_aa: CASRGVTEAFF

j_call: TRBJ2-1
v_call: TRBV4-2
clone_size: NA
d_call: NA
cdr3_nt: TGTGCCAGCAGCCAAGTTCTCTTGAGGGTTAGCTCCTACAATGAGCAGTTCTTC
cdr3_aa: CASSQVLLRVSSYNEQFF